This T cell receptor (beta chain) was identified in a study of CD8 T cells in Susac syndrome. A quantity of about 0.45 to 1 ug RNA underwent reverse transcription using random hexamers. Amplification of TCR beta CDR3 across 54 Vbeta and 13 Jbeta was performed with immunoSEQ multiplex PCR. TCRdb processed the immunoSEQ multiplex PCR reads anew with MiXCR; each CDR3 protein has one entry. The data show approximately 110,000 distinct CDR3 sequences, with roughly 93% seen just once and roughly 0.3% held by the top ten. Sequencing of TCR beta was performed on blood CD8+ and CD4+ T cells. This CDR3 has 14 residues. V was pared by 2 bases and J by 5 bases, with 4 bases of the junction left unmatched. Germline CDR1 SGHNT, CDR2 YYREEE (reference sequence).

The sequence derives from a human donor with multiple sclerosis. The source material was CD8+ T cells from PBMCs. The chain employs TRBV5-4 and TRBJ2-4; 7 bases are a match to TRBD1. CDR3 in DNA: TGTGCCAGCAGCTTCCCAGGACAGGAAAACATTCAGTACTTC. Its protein is CASSFPGQENIQYF.